This T cell receptor (beta chain) was captured in a study of molecular identifiers for immune sequencing clone quantification. Study-level findings and limits: It was shown that clones above 20 RNA copies held over 97% of effector molecules, but under 1% in naive cells.

Sorting selected naive CD8 T cells with a CD8+CD4-CCR7+CD45RA+ phenotype. As concerns this clonotype: Antigen: not known.

TCRdb reanalysed the PCR reads using MiXCR and keeps one entry per CDR3 protein. The data contain 460,000 or so distinct CDR3 sequences, 20% to 25% of them singletons. The CDR3 is 14 residues long. From germline, CDR1 is KGHSH and CDR2 LQKENI. V lost 4 bases, J lost 4 bases, and 4 bases stayed unmatched. The sample consisted of naive CD8+ T cells from blood, with Jurkat cell RNA spiked in. This sample's subset: FACS-sorted CD8+CD4-CCR7+CD45RA+ naive T cells. The chain joins TRBV18 to TRBJ1-3, with 7 bases matching TRBD1. This clonotype originated in a human donor in good health. Some libraries in this study had Jurkat cell RNA spiked in. The CDR3 sequence is CASSLPGQGNTIYF. The CDR3 DNA follows: TGTGCCAGCTCACTTCCGGGACAGGGAAACACCATATATTTT. The complete variable domain, with remaining parts taken from reference TRBV18 and TRBJ1-3, reads NAGVMQNPRHLVRRRGQEARLRCSPMKGHSHVYWYRQLPEEGLKFMVYLQKENIIDESGMPKERFSAEFPKEGPSILRIQQVVRGDSAAYFCASSLPGQGNTIYFGEGSWLTVV.